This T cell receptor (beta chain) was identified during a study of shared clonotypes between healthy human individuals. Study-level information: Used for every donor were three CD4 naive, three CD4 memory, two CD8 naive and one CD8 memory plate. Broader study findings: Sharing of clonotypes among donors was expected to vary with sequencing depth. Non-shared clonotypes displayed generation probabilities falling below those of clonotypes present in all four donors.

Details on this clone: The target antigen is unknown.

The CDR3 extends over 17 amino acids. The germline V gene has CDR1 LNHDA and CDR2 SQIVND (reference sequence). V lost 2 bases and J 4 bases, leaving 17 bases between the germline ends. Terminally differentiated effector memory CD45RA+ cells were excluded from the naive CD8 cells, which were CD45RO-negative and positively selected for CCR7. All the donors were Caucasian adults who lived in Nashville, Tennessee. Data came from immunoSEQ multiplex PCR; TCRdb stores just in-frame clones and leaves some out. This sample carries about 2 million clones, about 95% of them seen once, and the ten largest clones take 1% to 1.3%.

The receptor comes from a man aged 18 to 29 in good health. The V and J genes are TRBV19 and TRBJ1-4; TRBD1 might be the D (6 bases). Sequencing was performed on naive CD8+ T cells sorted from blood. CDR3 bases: TGTGCCAGTAGTATATGGGACTTGCGGGGGCTTAATGAAAAACTGTTTTTT. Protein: CASSIWDLRGLNEKLFF.